The clone carrying this T cell receptor beta chain turned up a few times. What it recognizes is unknown. These data originate in a study of CD8 T cells in ankylosing spondylitis. Germline assignment: CDR1 LGHNT and CDR2 FRNRAP. Trimming removed 0 bases from V and 2 bases from J, with 11 bases in between. CDR3 length: 15 residues. TCRdb processed the 5' RACE reads anew with MiXCR; each CDR3 protein has one entry. The data contain 250,000 or so distinct CDR3 sequences, 18% of them singletons. Overall study findings and caveats: Some motif variants had been reported before (in reactive arthritis synovial fluid and blood). Reported data indicate significant enrichment of disease-linked clones within matched ankylosing spondylitis synovial fluid.

The gene calls are TRBV12-5 and TRBJ2-7, with a possible D match to TRBD2 (6 bases). Sequencing used blood, either unsorted or a sorted T cell fraction (not recorded which). This sequence was found in a male donor with ankylosing spondylitis or in good health (not recorded which). This CDR3 reads CASGLVGGEPYEQYF. CDR3 nucleotides: TGTGCTAGTGGTTTGGTAGGAGGGGAGCCCTACGAGCAGTACTTC.